This TCR beta chain was observed in a study of blood T cells in healthy people across ages (dated by TCRdb to between 2014 and 2017). For the wider study: Template switching captured roughly one uniquely barcoded TCR beta cDNA molecule per two T cells in model experiments. To track age-related changes in TCR beta repertoire diversity, the study relied on deep sequencing normalized with unique cDNA molecular identifiers. Donors were grouped into four age groups: young (average 16 years), middle-aged (over 35), aged (about 60) and long-lived (around 80). To avoid experimental bias, donors of different ages were distributed randomly across sequencing lanes. The study analyzed two additional independent replicas of 1 million unique cDNA reads from the same blood draw for two donors, one aged 18 to 29 and one aged 80 or older.

The donors were 40 or so Caucasian individuals from Russia, aged roughly 6 to 90 years, who were systemically healthy. Each donor gave around 9.9 milliliters of peripheral blood, collected into EDTA-treated Vacutainer tubes. PBMCs were isolated by Ficoll-Paque density-gradient centrifugation, with at least 7 million obtained per sample. Trizol reagent was used to extract total RNA from the PBMCs, yielding at least 5.5 micrograms per sample. The percentages of naive CD45RAhigh/CD27high T cells were determined by flow cytometry on a PBMC aliquot from every donor. With respect to this clonotype: What antigen it recognizes has not been identified. No much larger clone is present one base from it, and per-base qualities are unavailable.

Overall results and qualifications from the work: Because the CMV infection status of the donors was unknown, age-related changes in expanded clonotypes may potentially have been confounded. Conclusive comparison of naive and antigen-experienced compartments was prevented by the profiling of bulk unsorted PBMCs. Estimates of total diversity based on one million sequenced T cells were regarded as lower bounds and as underestimates. Observed TCR beta diversity per million T cells fell roughly linearly with age, and a significant reduction was already apparent by age roughly 41. There was a strong correlation between observed TCR beta diversity and the percentage of naive T cells measured by flow cytometry. Compared with the aged group, the long-lived group had more naive CD4+ T cells, fewer expanded clones and increased TCR diversity, a pattern suggesting age selection.

The library was made by 5' RACE. TCRdb lists the instrument as Illumina HiSeq 2500. A second PCR of roughly 7 to 12 cycles was run with a J-beta primer mix and a sample-barcoded 5' primer. A unique molecular identifier was introduced onto each TCR beta cDNA molecule by a template-switch 5' adaptor carrying 12 random nucleotides. At least 2.5 million CDR3-containing paired-end reads were obtained from each sample. The Mint cDNA synthesis kit, primed by a TRBC-specific oligonucleotide, was used to synthesize first-strand cDNA from all RNA. After uracil-DNA glycosylase treatment, a first 18-cycle PCR used universal primers M1SS and BC2_uni_R on all cDNA. In the original analysis: For normalization, 1 million high-quality reads, each with a distinct molecular identifier, were randomly selected from each sample. Reads sharing molecular identifiers were discarded rather than binned into consensus sequences. CDR3 identification, clonotype clustering and error correction used MiTCR with a Q25 quality threshold and the strictest error-elimination algorithm. Lower-bound total TCR beta diversity was estimated with a nonparametric unseen species model using Euler transformation. The public reads were run again by TCRdb, first through fastp at Q25 and then through MiXCR, and only productive beta chains were kept. Rows with one shared CDR3 protein collapse into an entry with the most common genes and DNA. None of the V and J calls come from the authors' own analysis; TCRdb made them. This sample comprises hundreds of thousands of distinct CDR3 sequences, roughly 64% of them detected only once. Together, the top ten hold around 20% of the sample.

The CDR3 holds 12 amino acids from the cysteine to the phenylalanine. Of all the DNA, just the CDR3 is kept, 36 bases in frame from base 1. The germline ends are 18 bases apart after V is trimmed by 6 bases and J by 13 bases. The germline V gene supplies CDR1 MDHEN and CDR2 SYDVKM. Material: blood. Recombination joined TRBV28 with TRBJ2-5; TRBD2 is a possible D gene, resting on 6 matching bases. The TCR was taken from a man in his thirties or forties in good health. The base sequence is TGTGCCAGCAGGTCCTCACGGAGGGCATGGTACTTC. Its amino acids are CASRSSRRAWYF.